One sample yielded the 17 T cell receptor beta chains listed below, sequenced in a study of tissue T cells after allogeneic stem cell transplantation. Assay used: immunoSEQ multiplex PCR; TCRdb lists only in-frame clones, some missing. The sample lists 6,000 to 8,000 clones; around 70% were seen once. The specimen comprised tissue from the rectum, sampled at autopsy. Receptors originate from a woman aged 18-49 years with breast cancer.

The chain combines TRBV27 with TRBJ2-6; 10 nucleotides align to TRBD1. This CDR3 is 22 amino acids long. Losses at the gene ends were 2 bases for V and 3 bases for J; bases not matched to a gene: 19. CDR1 is MNHEY and CDR2 is SMNVEV in the germline V gene (reference sequence). For the CDR3, the DNA is TGTGCCAGCAGTTTAGAGGGGTTGACCTGCGGGACAGGGGTGTGTGGGGCCAACGTCCTGACTTTC. Its protein is CASSLEGLTCGTGVCGANVLTF.

The chain is built from TRBV6-1 and TRBJ1-4; the match to TRBD1 covers 10 bases. The CDR3 length is 14 residues. CDR1 is MNHNS, CDR2 SASEGT, per germline. V trimming: 6 bases; J trimming: 8 bases; junction bases outside the gene matches: 6. CDR3 DNA sequence: TGTGCCAGCAGCCTAGGACAGGGGGGCGAAAAACTGTTTTTT. Protein product: CASSLGQGGEKLFF.

V usage is TRBV5-1 and J usage is TRBJ1-2; D uncertain. V was shortened by 1 base and J by 7 bases, with 17 bases between the two germline ends. The CDR3 runs 15 residues. CDR1 is SGHRS and CDR2 is YFSETQ in the germline V gene. The CDR3, as DNA: TGCGCCAGCAGCTTGACGGCCAGTACGGAAAGTGGCTACACCTTC. This encodes CASSLTASTESGYTF.

The chain links TRBV6-5 to TRBJ1-2; a possible D gene is TRBD1 (5 bases). V was cut by 7 bases and J by 7 bases, with 16 bases left in between. Germline values: CDR1 MNHEY, CDR2 SVGAGI. The CDR3 is 13 amino acids. The DNA of the CDR3 is TGTGCCAGCACCCTCGGGGGGTCGGGTGGCTACACCTTC. This translates into CASTLGGSGGYTF.

The V gene is TRBV28, the J gene TRBJ2-3; D possibly matches TRBD1 or TRBD2 (5 bases each). Trimming removed 2 bases at V and 5 bases at J, with 17 bases between. Germline lookup yields CDR1 MDHEN and CDR2 SYDVKM. The CDR3 is 16 residues long. CDR3 coding DNA: TGTGCCAGCAGTTTAGGGCGGACATCAGGAGGAGATACGCAGTATTTT. It codes for CASSLGRTSGGDTQYF.

The sample holds a few counts of this clone. J is TRBJ2-5 and V is TRBV6-5; no reliable D call. The CDR3 is made up of 13 amino acids. The V gene lost 8 bases and the J gene lost 2 bases, with 12 bases spanning the gap. Germline V lookup: CDR1 MNHEY, CDR2 SVGAGI. CDR3 coding DNA: TGTGCCAGCGCCGTGGGCGGACAAGAGACCCAGTACTTC. Translating it yields CASAVGGQETQYF.

The V call is TRBV28, the J call TRBJ2-7; the match to TRBD1 covers 7 bases. V gave up 6 bases and J gave up 1 base; unmatched junction bases: 6. Germline-derived CDR1 and CDR2 are MDHEN and SYDVKM. CDR3 length: 14 residues. The CDR3 spells CASRPGQQSYEQYF. CDR3 DNA: TGTGCCAGCAGGCCGGGACAGCAGTCCTACGAGCAGTACTTC.

CDR3 in amino acids: CASRAGTALYGYTF. The CDR3 DNA follows: TGTGCCAGCAGAGCCGGGACGGCCCTCTATGGCTACACCTTC. This chain uses TRBV6-5 with TRBJ1-2; possibly TRBD1 for D (5 bases). Deletions cut 6 bases from V and 4 bases from J, with 15 bases between. Germline CDR1 reads MNHEY; CDR2 reads SVGAGI. The CDR3 consists of 14 residues.

The chain couples TRBV19 to TRBJ1-6; possible D gene TRBD1, 5 bases. V was cut by 2 bases and J by 8 bases, with 10 bases left in between. The CDR3 runs 14 residues. The germline V gene has CDR1 LNHDA and CDR2 SQIVND (reference sequence). CDR3 protein: CASSIRGRHSPLHF. CDR3 DNA sequence: TGTGCCAGTAGTATAAGGGGCCGACATTCACCCCTCCACTTT.

The gene calls are TRBV5-4 and TRBJ2-1; D unclear. The CDR3 sequence is 13 residues long. V shed 4 bases and J shed 6 bases, with 11 bases lying between them. Germline CDR1 SGHNT, CDR2 YYREEE (reference sequence). This CDR3 reads CASSLERANEQFF. The CDR3 DNA is TGTGCCAGCAGCCTGGAACGGGCCAATGAGCAGTTCTTC.

The chain has TRBV4-3 and TRBJ1-5; no clear D. V was cut by 0 bases and J by 8 bases, with 11 bases left in between. CDR1 LGHNA and CDR2 YSLEER come from the germline V gene. There are 14 residues in the CDR3. The chain's CDR3 is CASSQDLGRKPQHF. The CDR3 nucleotides are TGCGCCAGCAGCCAAGATCTGGGGAGGAAGCCCCAGCATTTT.

The rearrangement uses TRBV11-2 and TRBJ2-3; D is unresolved. From germline, CDR1 is SGHAT and CDR2 FQNNGV. The CDR3 sequence is 12 residues long. V lost 0 bases to trimming and J lost 2 bases, with 0 bases between them. CDR3 region: CASSLDTDTQYF. CDR3 in DNA: TGTGCCAGCAGCTTAGACACAGATACGCAGTATTTT.

The rearrangement uses TRBV19 and TRBJ2-7, with a tentative D call TRBD2 (5 bases). This CDR3 has 12 residues. The germline V gene has CDR1 LNHDA and CDR2 SQIVND (reference sequence). V shed 3 bases and J shed 5 bases, with 8 bases lying between them. The CDR3 bases are TGTGCCAGTAGTATTTCGACTAACGAGCAGTACTTC. Its protein product is CASSISTNEQYF.

The chain is built from TRBV12-5 and TRBJ2-1; possibly TRBD1 for D (5 bases). The ends were cut back, 9 bases at V and 8 bases at J, with 20 bases in the middle. Germline V gene data show CDR1 as LGHNT and CDR2 as FRNRAP. The CDR3 sequence is 14 residues long. CDR3: CASSRNSGQDEQFF. CDR3 DNA sequence: TGTGCTAGCTCTCGGAACTCAGGGCAAGATGAGCAGTTCTTC.

The sample holds one count of this clone. The chain joins TRBV9 to TRBJ2-1; 8 bases are a match to TRBD1. The CDR3 is made up of 14 amino acids. CDR1 is SGDLS and CDR2 is YYNGEE in the germline V gene. V lost 2 bases, J lost 7 bases, and 5 bases stayed unmatched. The CDR3 loop reads CASSVTGDGNEQFF. The CDR3 DNA is TGTGCCAGCAGCGTGACAGGGGACGGTAATGAGCAGTTCTTC.

V and J are TRBV19 and TRBJ2-7; tentatively, D is TRBD2 (6 bases). The CDR3 has 15 amino acids. Germline-derived CDR1 and CDR2 are LNHDA and SQIVND (reference sequence). V was cut by 6 bases and J by 0 bases, with 15 bases left in between. This CDR3 is CASRQTSFGSYEQYF. As DNA, the CDR3 is TGTGCCAGTAGACAGACTAGTTTCGGCTCCTACGAGCAGTACTTC. The full variable domain, rest sourced from reference TRBV19 and TRBJ2-7, is DGGITQSPKYLFRKEGQNVTLSCEQNLNHDAMYWYRQDPGQGLRLIYYSQIVNDFQKGDIAEGYSVSREKKESFPLTVTSAQKNPTAFYLCASRQTSFGSYEQYFGPGTRLTVT.

This clone was detected once. The chain uses TRBV4-3 and TRBJ2-1; TRBD2 matches at 7 bases. The CDR3 covers 17 residues. J gave up 6 bases and V 0 bases, and 11 bases lay outside the gene matches. Germline CDR1 LGHNA, CDR2 YSLEER. As DNA, the CDR3 is TGCGCCAGCAGCCAAGAGCCGTCGCTAGCGGAGACCAATGAGCAGTTCTTC. It yields the protein CASSQEPSLAETNEQFF.